This T cell receptor (beta chain) was captured by sequencing in a study of long-term antiretroviral therapy in people with HIV. An immunoSEQ assay, version v3.0, was performed at survey level. This table comes from immunoSEQ multiplex PCR, and its TCRdb copy is limited to in-frame clones, with some not included. The sample contains 20,000 or so clones, roughly nine tenths of which appear only once. On this clone: Its matching antigen is unknown.

Points from the study as a whole: Whichever time point was examined, clones expanded before ART dominated the repertoire. Following ART, diversity rose but still fell short of transplant donor controls.

Germline CDR1 is SNHLY and CDR2 is FYNNEI. This CDR3 spans 12 amino acids. Trimming removed 10 bases at V and 1 base at J, with 11 bases between. This clonotype originated in a man between 40 and 49 years old with HIV. The rearrangement joins TRBV2 to TRBJ2-7; a weak D match, TRBD2 (5 bases). The specimen comprised unsorted PBMCs, sampled 0.5 years after starting antiretroviral therapy. The CDR3 region has the DNA TGTGCCACTGCGGGCCTTTCCTACGAGCAGTACTTC. As protein: CATAGLSYEQYF.